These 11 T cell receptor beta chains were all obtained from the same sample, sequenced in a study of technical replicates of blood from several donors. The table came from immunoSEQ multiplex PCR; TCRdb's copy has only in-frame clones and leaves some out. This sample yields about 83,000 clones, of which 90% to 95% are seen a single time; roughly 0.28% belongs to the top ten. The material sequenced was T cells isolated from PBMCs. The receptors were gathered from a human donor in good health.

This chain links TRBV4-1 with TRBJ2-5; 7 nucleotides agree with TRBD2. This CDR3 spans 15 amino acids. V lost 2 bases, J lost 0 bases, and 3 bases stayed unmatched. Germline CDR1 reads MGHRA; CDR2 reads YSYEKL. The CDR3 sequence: CASSQSSGDQETQYF. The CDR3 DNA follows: TGCGCCAGCAGCCAATCAAGCGGGGACCAAGAGACCCAGTACTTC.

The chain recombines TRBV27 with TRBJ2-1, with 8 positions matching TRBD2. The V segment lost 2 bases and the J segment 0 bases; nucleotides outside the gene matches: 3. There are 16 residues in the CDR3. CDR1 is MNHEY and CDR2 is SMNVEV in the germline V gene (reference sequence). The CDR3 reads CASSLGSGVSYNEQFF. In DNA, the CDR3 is TGTGCCAGCAGTTTAGGTAGCGGGGTCTCCTACAATGAGCAGTTCTTC.

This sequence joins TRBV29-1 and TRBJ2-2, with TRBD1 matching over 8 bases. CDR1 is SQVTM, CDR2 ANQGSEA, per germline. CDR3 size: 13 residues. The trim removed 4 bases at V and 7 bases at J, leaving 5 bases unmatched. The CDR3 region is CSVAQGVGGELFF. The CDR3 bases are TGCAGCGTTGCACAGGGGGTAGGCGGGGAGCTGTTTTTT.

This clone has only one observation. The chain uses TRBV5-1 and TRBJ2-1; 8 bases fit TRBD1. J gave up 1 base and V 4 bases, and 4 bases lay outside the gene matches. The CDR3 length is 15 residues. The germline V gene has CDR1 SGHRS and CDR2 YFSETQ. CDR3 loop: CASSRTGQSYNEQFF. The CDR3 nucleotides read TGCGCCAGCAGCAGGACAGGGCAATCCTACAATGAGCAGTTCTTC.

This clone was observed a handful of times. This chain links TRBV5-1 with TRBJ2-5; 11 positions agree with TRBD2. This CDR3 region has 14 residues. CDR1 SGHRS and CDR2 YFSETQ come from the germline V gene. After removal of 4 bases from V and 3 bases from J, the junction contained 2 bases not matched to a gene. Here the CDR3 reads CASSPGLAEETQYF. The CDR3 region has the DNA TGCGCCAGCAGCCCGGGACTAGCGGAAGAGACCCAGTACTTC.

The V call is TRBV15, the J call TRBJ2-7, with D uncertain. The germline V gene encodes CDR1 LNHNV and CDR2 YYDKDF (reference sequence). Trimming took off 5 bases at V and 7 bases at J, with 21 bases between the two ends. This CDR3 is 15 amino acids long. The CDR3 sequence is CATSEEANSPREQYF. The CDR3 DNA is TGTGCCACCAGCGAGGAAGCGAACTCCCCGCGAGAGCAGTACTTC.

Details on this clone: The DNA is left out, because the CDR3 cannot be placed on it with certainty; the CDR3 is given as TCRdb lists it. CDR3 protein: CASSEELFGPGTANYGYTF. This chain links TRBV6-1 with TRBJ1-2; the table's D call of TRBD1 was not tested on the DNA. Both ends counted, the CDR3 spans 19 residues. CDR1 and CDR2 (germline): MNHNS, SASEGT.

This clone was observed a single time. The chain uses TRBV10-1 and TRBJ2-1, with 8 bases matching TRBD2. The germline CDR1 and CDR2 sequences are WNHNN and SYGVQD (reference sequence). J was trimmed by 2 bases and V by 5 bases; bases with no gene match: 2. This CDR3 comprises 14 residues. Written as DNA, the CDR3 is TGCGCCAGCAGTAGCGGGAGCCCCTACAATGAGCAGTTCTTC. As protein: CASSSGSPYNEQFF.

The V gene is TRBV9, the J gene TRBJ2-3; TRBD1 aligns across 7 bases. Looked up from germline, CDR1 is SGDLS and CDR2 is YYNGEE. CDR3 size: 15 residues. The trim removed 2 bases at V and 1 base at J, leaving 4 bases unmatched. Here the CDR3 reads CASSVGTAGTDTQYF. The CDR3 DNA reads TGTGCCAGCAGCGTGGGGACAGCCGGCACAGATACGCAGTATTTT.

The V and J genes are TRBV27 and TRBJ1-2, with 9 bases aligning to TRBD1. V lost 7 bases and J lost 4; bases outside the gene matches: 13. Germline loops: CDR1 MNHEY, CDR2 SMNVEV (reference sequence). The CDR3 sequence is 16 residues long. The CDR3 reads CASILTGQGSSYGYTF. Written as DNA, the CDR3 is TGTGCCAGCATTTTGACGGGACAGGGATCCTCCTATGGCTACACCTTC.

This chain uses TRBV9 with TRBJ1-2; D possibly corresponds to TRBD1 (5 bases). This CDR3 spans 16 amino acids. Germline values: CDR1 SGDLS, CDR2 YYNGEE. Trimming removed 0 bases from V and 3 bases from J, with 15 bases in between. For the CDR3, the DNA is TGTGCCAGCAGCGTAGAAGGGGCGATCCCACACTATGGCTACACCTTC. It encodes CASSVEGAIPHYGYTF.